Sequencing of this T cell receptor (beta chain) was carried out in a study of blood T cell repertoires in COVID-19 (dated by TCRdb to 2020 to 2022). Background for the entire study: Samples covering the acute and convalescent phases of COVID-19 were provided by collaborators in the United States, Italy and Spain. The prospective study material was composed of cDNA or gDNA derived from T cells, B-cell-depleted T cells, or PBMCs. Sample metadata almost always included a de-identified subject ID, COVID-19 status, age in years and sex. The repertoires were released in a freely available public database meant as a resource for research on the immune response to SARS-CoV-2. Where available, HLA class I and class II types were obtained from metadata supplied by the sample provider rather than from assay-based typing. The samples were drawn from the first 160 participants of the ongoing ImmuneRACE study and from under 1,500 subjects provided by 6 global collaborators. Subjects who had been exposed to COVID-19, were actively infected with it, or had recovered from it provided the deeply sampled blood TCRbeta repertoires that made up the dataset. General findings and caveats noted by the study authors: Clinical and demographic metadata were provided uncurated, with the amount varying by source and participant.

Participants in the prospective study were aged about 18 to 95 years, lived in 24 United States geographic areas, and enrolled through a virtual design. Cohort assignment in the prospective study relied on participant-reported clinical history from a screening survey and a study questionnaire. For ImmuneRACE Cohort 3, a participant was defined as recovered based on two consecutive negative NP/OP PCR tests, clearance by a healthcare professional, or resolution of symptoms. In the prospective study, whole blood, serum and a nasopharyngeal or oropharyngeal swab were collected from each participant by mobile phlebotomists. Additional blood draws and questionnaires over an approximately 2-month period could optionally be provided by prospective study participants. Blood samples from the prospective study were shipped frozen or at room temperature prior to DNA extraction. TCRbeta CDR3 regions were amplified from genomic DNA using the immunoSEQ Assay, a bias-controlled multiplex PCR. Per the original workflow: The number of nucleated cells in each sample was estimated by amplification of reference gene primers within the assay. To quantify the absolute abundance of each unique TCRbeta CDR3 rearrangement, sequence reads were collapsed and filtered. For each sample, productive Simpson clonality was calculated as the square root of Simpson's diversity index across productive rearrangements. TCRdb stores this immuneACCESS table with in-frame sequences only. Part of the clones is absent; in the studies checked, under half of the shortfall reflects unresolved V genes, and no reason is known for the rest. V and J calls and clone size are as listed in that table; D and trimming were resolved from the DNA. The sample yields hundreds of thousands of clones; about nine tenths were counted once. The ten largest clonotypes hold 6.5% to 8.5% of the sample.

The germline V end is reduced by 2 bases and the J end by 5 bases; junction bases left unmatched: 7. CDR1 and CDR2 (SGHTA, FQGNSA) derive from the germline V gene. The CDR3 spans 16 residues, from the cysteine through the phenylalanine. CDR3 DNA only is kept here, 48 bases in frame from base 1. A note on this clone: No antigen is known for it. Base qualities are missing; no much larger clone stands one base away.

The chain is assembled from TRBV7-2 and TRBJ2-2; 8 of the junction bases match TRBD1. The receptor was derived from a woman aged 60-70 years who had recovered from COVID-19. Sequencing was performed on PBMCs or T cells enriched from blood (not recorded which). The CDR3 protein: CASSLWAGGATGELFF. The bases are TGTGCCAGCAGCTTATGGGCAGGGGGCGCAACCGGGGAGCTGTTTTTT. When the CDR3 is completed using the reference TRBV7-2 and TRBJ2-2 genes on either side, the full variable domain is GAGVSQSPSNKVTEKGKDVELRCDPISGHTALYWYRQSLGQGLEFLIYFQGNSAPDKSGLPSDRFSAERTGGSVSTLTIQRTQQEDSAVYLCASSLWAGGATGELFFGEGSRLTVL.